This passage covers 17 T cell receptor beta chains from one sample sequenced in a study of blood T cell repertoires in COVID-19. Using immunoSEQ multiplex PCR, the repertoire was profiled, and TCRdb retains in-frame clones only, with some absent. The repertoire has roughly 240,000 clones, less than 85% of them found once; the top ten carry over 4.5%. Sequencing was performed on peripheral blood. These receptors came from a man aged 60-69 years who had recovered from COVID-19.

The rearrangement links TRBV29-1 to TRBJ2-1; D unresolved. Trimming cost V 4 bases and J 4 bases, with 8 bases left between them. This CDR3 has 12 residues. The germline CDR1 and CDR2 sequences are SQVTM and ANQGSEA. CDR3 in DNA: TGCAGCGTTGGCCAGAATTACAATGAGCAGTTCTTC. Its translation is CSVGQNYNEQFF.

In this sample, this clone turned up once. CDR3 amino acids: CASSLLGTGEYEQYF. The CDR3 DNA reads TGTGCCAGCAGTTTGCTCGGGACAGGGGAGTACGAGCAGTACTTC. V usage is TRBV27 and J usage is TRBJ2-7, with TRBD1 matching 10 bases. Losses at the gene ends were 3 bases for V and 4 bases for J; bases not matched to a gene: 6. The CDR3 has 15 amino acids. The germline gives CDR1 MNHEY, CDR2 SMNVEV (reference sequence).

This clone was observed a handful of times. The chain has TRBV15 and TRBJ2-7, with 8 bases aligning to TRBD1. The ends lost 2 bases at V and 5 bases at J; junction bases unmatched: 5. Germline V gene sequence: CDR1 LNHNV, CDR2 YYDKDF (reference sequence). This CDR3 has 14 residues. The CDR3 coding sequence is TGTGCCACCAGCAGAAGGACAGGGAGCGACGAGCAGTACTTC. It specifies CATSRRTGSDEQYF.

This chain connects TRBV6-5 to TRBJ2-7; 7 nucleotides match TRBD2. V was pared by 5 bases and J by 0 bases, with 7 bases of the junction left unmatched. Germline V gene sequence: CDR1 MNHEY, CDR2 SVGAGI. The CDR3 contains 15 residues. The CDR3 here is CASSKTSFISYEQYF. For the CDR3, the DNA is TGTGCCAGCAGTAAGACTAGCTTTATCTCCTACGAGCAGTACTTC.

The chain uses TRBV30 and TRBJ2-7; a possible D gene is TRBD1 (5 bases). The germline V gene has CDR1 GTSNPN and CDR2 SVGIG (reference sequence). V was trimmed by 8 bases and J by 2 bases, leaving 13 bases between them. This CDR3 region has 12 residues. The CDR3: CAGNRPPYEQYF. The CDR3 DNA follows: TGTGCCGGTAACAGGCCCCCCTACGAGCAGTACTTC.

The rearrangement uses TRBV3-1 (or the pseudogene TRBV3-2) and TRBJ2-5; a possible D gene is TRBD1 (5 bases). V lost 6 bases and J lost 7, with 27 bases in between. The CDR3 is 17 amino acids. In germline, CDR1 is LGHDT, CDR2 YNNKEL (reference sequence). DNA for the CDR3: TGTGCCAGCAGTCCATTTCGATTGGCGCGATGGGGCGCGACCCAGTACTTC. It yields the protein CASSPFRLARWGATQYF.

This chain joins TRBV23-1 and TRBJ1-3; D is perhaps TRBD1 (5 bases). TRBV23-1 is reported as an ORF; its role is uncertain. V dropped 0 bases and J dropped 1 base, with 19 bases sitting between them. CDR3 length equals 19 residues. CDR3 residues: CASSQSCQRDSPSGNTIYF. The CDR3 coding sequence is TGCGCCAGCAGTCAATCGTGCCAGCGGGACTCTCCGTCTGGAAACACCATATATTTT.

The chain couples TRBV24-1 to TRBJ2-3, with TRBD2 matching over 11 bases. The CDR3 contains 16 residues. The trim removed 3 bases at V and 0 bases at J, leaving 1 base unmatched. The V gene's germline CDR1 is KGHDR and CDR2 SFDVKD. The chain's CDR3 is CATSDRTSGSTDTQYF. The CDR3 DNA reads as TGTGCCACCAGTGATCGGACTAGCGGGAGCACAGATACGCAGTATTTT.

The chain has TRBV5-1 and TRBJ1-1; 9 bases are shared with TRBD1. The CDR3 sequence is 16 residues long. With 4 bases clipped from V and 0 bases from J, the junction kept 7 bases outside the gene matches. The germline gives CDR1 SGHRS, CDR2 YFSETQ. The CDR3 here is CASSPSGTGMNTEAFF. The CDR3 DNA follows: TGCGCCAGCAGCCCCTCGGGGACAGGGATGAACACTGAAGCTTTCTTT.

This clone was observed a single time. V is TRBV18 and J is TRBJ1-2, with no clear D. Trimming pared 3 bases from V and 3 bases from J, leaving 17 bases between. Germline CDR1 KGHSH, CDR2 LQKENI. CDR3 size: 16 residues. The CDR3 region has the DNA TGTGCCAGCTCACCCCAATCCGGGATTCGCGACTATGGCTACACCTTC. Encoded protein: CASSPQSGIRDYGYTF.

The chain employs TRBV18 and TRBJ2-1; 7 bases map to TRBD2. The CDR3 has 15 amino acids. Germline V gives CDR1 KGHSH, CDR2 LQKENI. The V and J ends lost 0 bases and 9 bases, in that order; junction bases with no gene match: 8. The CDR3 sequence: CASSPPSGEGGEQFF. In DNA, the CDR3 is TGTGCCAGCTCACCACCGTCGGGGGAGGGAGGTGAGCAGTTCTTC.

The chain couples TRBV6-5 to TRBJ2-2, with 7 bases lining up with TRBD1. V lost 8 bases and J lost 2; bases outside the gene matches: 5. Germline V gene data show CDR1 as MNHEY and CDR2 as SVGAGI. The CDR3 extends over 14 amino acids. The CDR3 bases are TGTGCCAGCTATAGACAGGGTAACACCGGGGAGCTGTTTTTT. It translates to CASYRQGNTGELFF.

The gene calls are TRBV5-6 and TRBJ1-4; 12 bases match TRBD1. The CDR3 covers 16 residues. V was pared by 4 bases and J by 10 bases, with 11 bases of the junction left unmatched. Germline V CDR1 and CDR2: SGHDT, YYEEEE. The CDR3 bases are TGTGCCAGCAGCGACGACGCCGGGACAGGGGGCAGAAAACTGTTTTTT. Translated: CASSDDAGTGGRKLFF.

The chain uses TRBV28 and TRBJ1-3; 8 bases match TRBD1. The CDR3 runs 13 residues. V was pared by 3 bases and J by 8 bases, with 3 bases of the junction left unmatched. The germline V gene has CDR1 MDHEN and CDR2 SYDVKM. CDR3 amino acids: CASSLDRVYTIYF. In DNA form, the CDR3 reads TGTGCCAGCAGTTTGGACAGGGTTTACACCATATATTTT.

The chain combines TRBV19 with TRBJ1-1; TRBD1 aligns across 7 bases. Germline lookup yields CDR1 LNHDA and CDR2 SQIVND (reference sequence). V was pared by 11 bases and J by 4 bases, with 10 bases of the junction left unmatched. The CDR3 has 13 amino acids. CDR3 region: CASAGTVITEAFF. The CDR3 DNA sequence: TGTGCCTCAGCCGGGACAGTGATCACTGAAGCTTTCTTT.

The chain recombines TRBV2 with TRBJ2-7; D gene uncertain. Trimming removed 7 bases from V and 0 bases from J, with 7 bases in between. Looked up from germline, CDR1 is SNHLY and CDR2 is FYNNEI. CDR3 length: 12 amino acids. The CDR3 nucleotides read TGTGCCAGCACTGGAGACTCCTACGAGCAGTACTTC. Protein product: CASTGDSYEQYF.

This clone was seen a handful of times. V and J are TRBV18 and TRBJ1-5; D remains ambiguous. CDR3 length equals 14 residues. Between the trimmed V and J ends, which lost 2 bases and 2 bases, there was a span of 7 bases. Germline loops: CDR1 KGHSH, CDR2 LQKENI. As DNA, the CDR3 is TGTGCCAGCTCACCAATATCGGGCAATCAGCCCCAGCATTTT. Translated, it gives CASSPISGNQPQHF. Looking up the rest from reference TRBV18 and TRBJ1-5 gives the full variable domain: NAGVMQNPRHLVRRRGQEARLRCSPMKGHSHVYWYRQLPEEGLKFMVYLQKENIIDESGMPKERFSAEFPKEGPSILRIQQVVRGDSAAYFCASSPISGNQPQHFGDGTRLSIL.